The 11 T cell receptor beta chains in this list originate from one sample, sequenced in a study of cytomegalovirus exposure and HLA in healthy donors. Amplification used 60 Vbeta primers and 13 Jbeta primers. The repertoire was sequenced with immunoSEQ multiplex PCR; TCRdb's copy has only in-frame clones and lacks some. The specimen's table records over 45,000 clones. Material for sequencing was PBMCs. The origin of the receptors is a woman aged 18-30 years in good health and CMV-seronegative.

The V gene is TRBV28, the J gene TRBJ2-5; D ambiguous. The V gene lost 5 bases and the J gene lost 5 bases, with 15 bases spanning the gap. Per germline, CDR1 MDHEN and CDR2 SYDVKM. CDR3 length: 14 residues. The CDR3 bases are TGTGCCAGCAGTCCTAAGCTGCTGCTGGAGACCCAGTACTTC. The encoded protein is CASSPKLLLETQYF.

This sequence joins TRBV18 and TRBJ2-7, with TRBD2 as a possible D gene (7 bases). CDR3 length equals 14 residues. Germline CDR1 KGHSH, CDR2 LQKENI. The germline V and J ends were trimmed by 2 bases and 2 bases, with 10 bases remaining between them. CDR3 sequence: CASSPVGGPYEQYF. The CDR3 nucleotides read TGTGCCAGCTCACCAGTCGGGGGGCCCTACGAGCAGTACTTC. The full variable domain, its missing parts supplied by reference TRBV18 and TRBJ2-7, is NAGVMQNPRHLVRRRGQEARLRCSPMKGHSHVYWYRQLPEEGLKFMVYLQKENIIDESGMPKERFSAEFPKEGPSILRIQQVVRGDSAAYFCASSPVGGPYEQYFGPGTRLTVT.

The rearrangement links TRBV7-8 to TRBJ1-6; D is possibly TRBD1 (5 bases). V was pared by 8 bases and J by 9 bases, with 17 bases between. CDR3 length: 14 residues. The germline CDR1 and CDR2 sequences are SGHVS and FQNEAQ. CDR3 nucleotide sequence: TGTGCCAGCCAGGGAGGGGAGGGGAGTTCACCCCTCCACTTT. This codes for CASQGGEGSSPLHF.

This chain joins TRBV5-4 and TRBJ2-5; D remains unclear. The CDR3 sequence is 15 residues long. The V end lost 0 bases, the J end lost 5 bases, and 14 bases lay between the germline ends. The germline V gene has CDR1 SGHNT and CDR2 YYREEE (reference sequence). CDR3 in amino acids: CASSLGAQVQETQYF. CDR3 DNA sequence: TGTGCCAGCAGCTTGGGGGCTCAAGTACAGGAGACCCAGTACTTC.

The chain carries TRBV19 and TRBJ2-2, with 7 bases matching TRBD1. Germline CDR1 reads LNHDA; CDR2 reads SQIVND (reference sequence). There are 14 residues in the CDR3. The V segment lost 10 bases and the J segment 3 bases; nucleotides outside the gene matches: 8. The CDR3: CATGTARDTGELFF. CDR3 DNA sequence: TGTGCCACCGGGACAGCCCGAGACACCGGGGAGCTGTTTTTT.

V gene TRBV6-6 combines with J gene TRBJ2-3, with a weak D call TRBD1 (7 bases). Looked up from germline, CDR1 is MNHNY and CDR2 is SVGAGI (reference sequence). Trimming pared 2 bases from V and 0 bases from J, leaving 9 bases between. The CDR3 extends over 15 amino acids. This chain's CDR3 is CASSYQGGSTDTQYF. The CDR3 nucleotides are TGTGCCAGCAGTTACCAGGGGGGAAGCACAGATACGCAGTATTTT.

V gene TRBV18 combines with J gene TRBJ1-2; TRBD1 matches 9 bases. J was trimmed by 4 bases and V by 6 bases; bases with no gene match: 6. Germline CDR1 and CDR2: KGHSH and LQKENI. The CDR3 is 14 amino acids. The CDR3 bases are TGTGCCAGCTCCCTGGGACAGGGTTCCTATGGCTACACCTTC. Translating it yields CASSLGQGSYGYTF.

This chain connects TRBV30 to TRBJ2-1; a weak D match, TRBD2 (5 bases). The germline V gene has CDR1 GTSNPN and CDR2 SVGIG (reference sequence). Trimming shortened V by 5 bases and J by 4 bases, and 21 bases separated the two germline ends. The CDR3 consists of 16 residues. The CDR3, as DNA: TGTGCCTGGGCCCCCCACCTTAGCGCCTTATACAATGAGCAGTTCTTC. Translation: CAWAPHLSALYNEQFF. The full variable domain, rest sourced from reference TRBV30 and TRBJ2-1, is SQTIHQWPATLVQPVGSPLSLECTVEGTSNPNLYWYRQAAGRGLQLLFYSVGIGQISSEVPQNLSASRPQDRQFILSSKKLLLSDSGFYLCAWAPHLSALYNEQFFGPGTRLTVL.

The J gene is TRBJ2-1, the V gene TRBV9, with 8 bases that match TRBD2. In germline, CDR1 is SGDLS, CDR2 YYNGEE. The V and J ends lost 1 base and 10 bases, in that order; junction bases with no gene match: 13. The CDR3 has 16 amino acids. The CDR3: CASSVLDTGGGGEQFF. CDR3 nucleotide sequence: TGTGCCAGCAGCGTATTGGATACCGGGGGCGGGGGGGAGCAGTTCTTC. Combining the CDR3 with reference TRBV9 and TRBJ2-1 gives the whole variable domain DSGVTQTPKHLITATGQRVTLRCSPRSGDLSVYWYQQSLDQGLQFLIQYYNGEERAKGNILERFSAQQFPDLHSELNLSSLELGDSALYFCASSVLDTGGGGEQFFGPGTRLTVL.

The chain joins TRBV19 to TRBJ2-3; D remains unclear. The length of the CDR3 is 14 residues. Germline V lookup: CDR1 LNHDA, CDR2 SQIVND (reference sequence). V lost 4 bases and J 2 bases, leaving 10 bases between the germline ends. Here the CDR3 DNA reads TGTGCCAGTAGTACTGGCCCATACACAGATACGCAGTATTTT. Amino acid sequence: CASSTGPYTDTQYF.

This rearrangement joins TRBV6-6 to TRBJ1-1, with 9 positions matching TRBD1. Germline V lookup: CDR1 MNHNY, CDR2 SVGAGI (reference sequence). The V gene end was trimmed by 7 bases and the J gene end by 6 bases; junction bases not matched to a gene: 9. The CDR3 loop spans 14 amino acids. The CDR3: CASTLTGGAAEAFF. In DNA, the CDR3 is TGTGCCAGCACCCTGACAGGGGGTGCGGCTGAAGCTTTCTTT.